A selection of T cell receptor beta chains follows, all from one sample in a study of technical replicates of blood from a handful of donors. Assay: immunoSEQ multiplex PCR; the TCRdb copy retains only in-frame clones and omits some. The sample holds about 73,000 clones; 93% are singletons and the top ten take approximately 0.25%. Sequenced input: T cells isolated from PBMCs. Receptor source: a human donor in good health. CDR3s include the opening cysteine and the closing phenylalanine or tryptophan. The order of the fields is D gene, clone size, CDR3 length, V gene, J gene, CDR3 protein, CDR3 DNA. A D gene is named only where the DNA matches it firmly. The size entry is marked missing in some rows and otherwise reads once, few, many or a size class.

>-|-|13|TRBV28|TRBJ2-7
CATVSGALNEQYF
TGTGCCACCGTATCAGGTGCCCTAAACGAGCAGTACTTC
>-|-|13|TRBV19|TRBJ1-5
CASSIGWNQPQHF
TGTGCCAGTAGTATCGGGTGGAATCAGCCCCAGCATTTT
>-|-|15|TRBV11-3|TRBJ2-2
CASSLEWTNTGELFF
TGTGCCAGCAGCTTAGAATGGACAAACACCGGGGAGCTGTTTTTT
>-|-|16|TRBV14|TRBJ1-3
CASSQSRGGPGNTIYF
TGTGCCAGCAGCCAAAGCCGGGGAGGGCCTGGAAACACCATATATTTT
>TRBD1|-|13|TRBV28|TRBJ2-7
CASGQGASYEQYF
TGTGCCAGCGGGCAGGGGGCGTCCTACGAGCAGTACTTC
>-|-|16|TRBV19|TRBJ2-7
CASSNPGQLASYEQYF
TGTGCCAGTAGTAACCCCGGACAGCTCGCCTCCTACGAGCAGTACTTC
>-|-|16|TRBV6-5|TRBJ2-1
CASSYSIGYGNNEQFF
TGTGCCAGCAGTTACTCGATCGGATACGGGAACAATGAGCAGTTCTTC
>TRBD1|-|16|TRBV28|TRBJ1-3
CASTNGGTGYGNTIYF
TGTGCCAGCACCAACGGGGGGACAGGCTACGGAAACACCATATATTTT
>-|-|16|TRBV5-1|TRBJ1-1
CASSFVALVSNTEAFF
TGCGCCAGCAGCTTCGTGGCTTTGGTCTCCAACACTGAAGCTTTCTTT
>-|-|12|TRBV7-6|TRBJ2-2
CASSRAGVELFF
TGTGCCAGCAGCCGAGCGGGTGTGGAGCTGTTTTTT
>-|-|15|TRBV6-5|TRBJ1-2
CASSYRSQGTYGYTF
TGTGCCAGCAGTTATCGTTCTCAAGGGACTTATGGCTACACCTTC
>-|-|12|TRBV7-9|TRBJ1-2
CAGSGVGSGYTF
TGTGCCGGGTCGGGGGTAGGGTCTGGCTACACCTTC
>TRBD2|few|16|TRBV11-2|TRBJ2-3
CASSLEAGVNTDTQYF
TGTGCCAGCAGCTTAGAGGCGGGGGTGAACACAGATACGCAGTATTTT
>TRBD2|once|16|TRBV4-2|TRBJ2-1
CASSQAVLAGAHEQFF
TGTGCCAGCAGCCAAGCAGTGCTAGCGGGGGCCCATGAGCAGTTCTTC
>-|-|16|TRBV19|TRBJ2-2
CASSMVGGLNTGELFF
TGTGCCAGTAGTATGGTAGGAGGATTGAACACCGGGGAGCTGTTTTTT
>-|-|13|TRBV7-2|TRBJ2-3
CASSQYAGDTQYF
TGTGCCAGCAGCCAATACGCGGGTGATACGCAGTATTTT
>TRBD1|-|14|TRBV12-5|TRBJ1-1
CASAPGTVNTEAFF
TGTGCTAGTGCCCCTGGGACAGTGAACACTGAAGCTTTCTTT
>-|-|16|TRBV5-1|TRBJ2-3
CASSLGLDASLGTQYF
TGCGCCAGCAGCTTAGGGCTCGACGCTAGCCTAGGTACGCAGTATTTT
>-|-|15|TRBV27|TRBJ2-1
CASRTGIGSYNEQFF
TGTGCCAGCAGGACAGGAATTGGCTCCTACAATGAGCAGTTCTTC
>TRBD2|-|18|TRBV11-2|TRBJ2-1
CASSSVPISGASYNEQFF
TGTGCCAGCAGCTCGGTCCCGATAAGCGGGGCCTCCTACAATGAGCAGTTCTTC
>TRBD1|-|19|TRBV27|TRBJ2-7
CASSSSKVLRDSYTYEQYF
TGTGCCAGCAGTTCATCTAAGGTCCTCCGGGACAGCTACACCTACGAGCAGTACTTC
>-|-|14|TRBV28|TRBJ2-2
CASGRNPGTGELFF
TGTGCCAGTGGGCGGAATCCGGGAACCGGGGAGCTGTTTTTT
>TRBD1|-|15|TRBV7-9|TRBJ2-7
CASSTTTGGLDEQYF
TGTGCCAGCAGCACCACGACAGGGGGTCTCGACGAGCAGTACTTC
>-|-|15|TRBV2|TRBJ1-5
CASSRDIPSNQPQHF
TGTGCCAGCAGCCGGGACATTCCTAGCAATCAGCCCCAGCATTTT
>-|-|13|TRBV7-9|TRBJ1-3
CASSPAVLGTIYF
TGTGCCAGCAGCCCCGCCGTTCTAGGCACCATATATTTT
>TRBD2|-|14|TRBV4-1|TRBJ2-7
CASSLSGSRLEQYF
TGCGCCAGCAGCCTGAGCGGGAGTAGGCTCGAGCAGTACTTC
>TRBD2|-|17|TRBV11-3|TRBJ2-1
CASSLAPGTSGYNEQFF
TGTGCCAGCAGCTTAGCCCCCGGGACTAGCGGGTACAATGAGCAGTTCTTC
>TRBD1|-|11|TRBV20-1|TRBJ2-7
CSAGTGYEQYF
TGCAGTGCTGGGACAGGTTACGAGCAGTACTTC
>-|-|12|TRBV13|TRBJ1-2
CASSLSRYGYTF
TGTGCCAGCAGCTTAAGTCGGTATGGCTACACCTTC
>TRBD1|once|13|TRBV6-5|TRBJ1-5
CASSRGQGQPQHF
TGTGCCAGCAGTCGCGGACAGGGACAGCCCCAGCATTTT
>-|-|14|TRBV5-1|TRBJ2-7
CASSSTVFSYEQYF
TGCGCCAGCAGCTCTACGGTGTTTTCCTACGAGCAGTACTTC
>-|-|14|TRBV7-7|TRBJ2-2
CASSLGIASGELFF
TGTGCCAGCAGCTTAGGGATAGCCTCCGGGGAGCTGTTTTTT
>-|-|15|TRBV4-1|TRBJ1-6
CASSQSRGYNSPLHF
TGCGCCAGCAGCCAATCCCGGGGCTATAATTCACCCCTCCACTTT
>-|-|14|TRBV30|TRBJ1-6
CAWEVLSYNSPLHF
TGTGCCTGGGAGGTCCTCTCCTATAATTCACCCCTCCACTTT
>TRBD2|-|16|TRBV27|TRBJ2-1
CASSPYTSGREDEQFF
TGTGCCAGCAGTCCCTATACTAGCGGGAGAGAAGATGAGCAGTTCTTC
>-|-|17|TRBV11-2|TRBJ1-2
CASSLGPTGGVNYGYTF
TGTGCCAGCAGCTTAGGACCTACGGGGGGGGTTAACTATGGCTACACCTTC
>TRBD1|-|15|TRBV29-1|TRBJ1-3
CSVVWTGGSGNTIYF
TGCAGCGTTGTTTGGACAGGGGGTTCTGGAAACACCATATATTTT
>-|-|14|TRBV7-9|TRBJ1-2
CASSLDGANYGYTF
TGTGCCAGCAGCTTAGATGGAGCTAACTATGGCTACACCTTC
>TRBD1|-|13|TRBV6-1|TRBJ1-1
CASSGETGSLAFF
TGTGCCAGCAGCGGCGAGACAGGGAGCCTAGCTTTCTTT
>-|-|14|TRBV7-6|TRBJ1-4
CASSLEIGTGRLFF
TGTGCCAGCAGCTTAGAAATTGGGACTGGGCGGCTGTTTTTT
>-|-|16|TRBV6-5|TRBJ2-4
CASSYSHTLAKNIQYF
TGTGCCAGCAGTTACAGCCATACCTTAGCCAAAAACATTCAGTACTTC
>-|-|16|TRBV27|TRBJ1-5
CASSLTKLVGNQPQHF
TGTGCCAGCAGTTTAACGAAGCTAGTAGGAAATCAGCCCCAGCATTTT
>TRBD1|-|13|TRBV10-3|TRBJ1-2
CAISLGQGDGYTF
TGTGCCATCAGTCTTGGACAGGGAGATGGCTACACCTTC
>-|-|13|TRBV27|TRBJ1-1
CASSFQGDTEAFF
TGTGCCAGCAGTTTTCAAGGGGACACTGAAGCTTTCTTT
>-|few|16|TRBV21-1|TRBJ1-6
CASSPKEDRVHSPLHF
TGTGCCAGCAGCCCGAAGGAGGACAGGGTCCATTCACCCCTCCACTTT
>TRBD1|-|15|TRBV2|TRBJ2-2
CASQLGQGITGELFF
TGTGCCAGCCAATTGGGACAGGGAATAACCGGGGAGCTGTTTTTT
>-|-|14|TRBV15|TRBJ1-1
CATSRDWAEGRAFF
TGTGCCACCAGCAGAGATTGGGCGGAAGGGAGAGCTTTCTTT
>-|-|17|TRBV5-6|TRBJ2-3
CASSLSKNRDNTDTQYF
TGTGCCAGCAGCTTGTCAAAGAACAGGGACAACACAGATACGCAGTATTTT
>TRBD1|-|14|TRBV28|TRBJ2-7
CASSLSDRGYEQYF
TGTGCCAGCAGTTTATCGGACAGGGGCTACGAGCAGTACTTC
>TRBD1|-|19|TRBV28|TRBJ1-1
CASSLGTLVDRGMDTEAFF
TGTGCCAGCAGTTTGGGCACCCTTGTAGACAGGGGGATGGACACTGAAGCTTTCTTT
>-|-|15|TRBV5-1|TRBJ1-2
CASSGTTGTLYGYTF
TGCGCCAGCAGCGGAACGACGGGAACACTCTATGGCTACACCTTC
>-|once|14|TRBV28|TRBJ2-5
CASLGGAVQETQYF
TGTGCCAGCCTTGGTGGGGCGGTACAAGAGACCCAGTACTTC
>-|-|13|TRBV30|TRBJ1-5
CAWSGGAGQPQHF
TGTGCCTGGAGTGGAGGAGCAGGGCAGCCCCAGCATTTT
>TRBD1|once|16|TRBV19|TRBJ1-2
CASSGNPGQNLYGYTF
TGTGCCAGTAGCGGCAACCCGGGACAGAACCTCTATGGCTACACCTTC
>TRBD2|-|13|TRBV19|TRBJ2-7
CASSIRTSYEQYF
TGTGCCAGTAGTATACGGACTAGCTACGAGCAGTACTTC
>-|-|15|TRBV18|TRBJ2-7
CASSPPAGPRGEQYF
TGTGCCAGCTCACCACCGGCGGGCCCTCGGGGCGAGCAGTACTTC
>-|-|14|TRBV11-2|TRBJ2-7
CASGLDTNTGEQYF
TGTGCCAGCGGCTTAGATACTAACACTGGCGAGCAGTACTTC
>-|-|13|TRBV7-7|TRBJ2-7
CASSLGTLDEQYF
TGTGCTAGCAGCTTAGGAACTCTGGACGAGCAGTACTTC